This entry features one T cell receptor beta chain sequence. These data belong to a study of cytomegalovirus exposure and HLA in healthy donors. Both 60 Vbeta primers and 13 Jbeta primers went into the PCR. Sequencing used immunoSEQ multiplex PCR; TCRdb keeps in-frame clones, though not all of them. The sample has about 200,000 clones; the top ten hold approximately 0.98%. V was trimmed by 6 bases and J by 3 bases, leaving 12 bases between them. The V gene's germline CDR1 is KGHSH and CDR2 LQKENI. The CDR3 has 13 residues. This sequence was found in a woman aged 25 to 39 in good health and CMV-seropositive. The rearrangement joins TRBV18 to TRBJ2-7, with a possible D match to TRBD1 (6 bases). Input material: PBMCs. CDR3 residues: CASSLRTDYEQYF. As DNA, the CDR3 is TGTGCCAGCTCCCTGCGGACAGACTACGAGCAGTACTTC. The variable domain in full, completed from reference TRBV18 and TRBJ2-7, reads NAGVMQNPRHLVRRRGQEARLRCSPMKGHSHVYWYRQLPEEGLKFMVYLQKENIIDESGMPKERFSAEFPKEGPSILRIQQVVRGDSAAYFCASSLRTDYEQYFGPGTRLTVT.